This entry lists 23 T cell receptor beta chains sequenced from one sample in a study of T cells after yellow fever vaccination. TCRdb re-called the 5' RACE reads through MiXCR, storing one row per CDR3 protein. Among some 300,000 distinct CDR3 sequences listed, 7.5% to 9% were seen once. Material: CD4+ T cells sorted from PBMCs, obtained 5 days after the yellow fever booster vaccination. The receptors shown here come from a man between 18 and 29 years old who received the YFV17D yellow fever vaccine.

This clonotype was observed many times. This sequence joins TRBV4-1 and TRBJ2-1; D may match TRBD1 or TRBD2 (6 bases each). Trimming stripped 1 base from V and 12 bases from J, with 13 bases between. The CDR3 extends over 13 amino acids. The germline gives CDR1 MGHRA, CDR2 YSYEKL. The CDR3 sequence is CASSQVPGAGQFF. DNA for the CDR3: TGCGCCAGCAGCCAAGTCCCGGGGGCCGGGCAGTTCTTC.

In this sample, this clonotype turned up a few times. The rearrangement uses TRBV6-5 and TRBJ2-1; 9 bases are shared with TRBD2. After removal of 6 bases from V and 12 bases from J, the junction contained 12 bases not matched to a gene. The germline V gene encodes CDR1 MNHEY and CDR2 SVGAGI. The CDR3 covers 14 residues. Written as DNA, the CDR3 is TGTGCCAGCAGACCTCCGGGACTAGCTGAGTGGCAGTTCTTC. As protein: CASRPPGLAEWQFF.

V is TRBV18 and J is TRBJ2-1; D is uncertain. Germline V gives CDR1 KGHSH, CDR2 LQKENI. V dropped 3 bases and J dropped 10 bases, with 13 bases sitting between them. There are 13 residues in the CDR3. This chain's CDR3 is CASSPQDVPEQFF. The CDR3 nucleotides read TGTGCCAGCTCACCCCAGGATGTTCCGGAGCAGTTCTTC.

This clonotype appeared a few times. V usage is TRBV5-8 and J usage is TRBJ2-6; either TRBD1 or TRBD2 may fit D (5 bases each). Germline CDR1 and CDR2: SGHTS and YDEGEE. This CDR3 comprises 14 residues. V lost 2 bases to trimming and J lost 4 bases, with 7 bases between them. The CDR3 DNA reads as TGTGCCAGCAGCTTTTGGGGGGGGGCCAACGTCCTGACTTTC. Translating gives CASSFWGGANVLTF.

In its sample, this clonotype was seen a few times. The gene calls are TRBV5-1 and TRBJ1-5, with 7 bases aligning to TRBD1. Germline values: CDR1 SGHRS, CDR2 YFSETQ. The CDR3 extends over 14 amino acids. The trim removed 1 base at V and 8 bases at J, leaving 6 bases unmatched. CDR3 region: CASSLTGAGEPQHF. CDR3 sequence (DNA): TGCGCCAGCAGCTTGACAGGGGCGGGGGAGCCCCAGCATTTT.

This rearrangement joins TRBV4-3 to TRBJ2-7, with D possibly matching TRBD2 (5 bases). The length of the CDR3 is 16 residues. Trimming removed 0 bases at V and 3 bases at J, with 15 bases between. CDR1 LGHNA and CDR2 YSLEER come from the germline V gene. CDR3 amino acids: CASSQELGAGDYEQYF. DNA for the CDR3: TGCGCCAGCAGCCAAGAGCTGGGAGCCGGGGACTACGAGCAGTACTTC.

On this clonotype itself: A much larger clonotype is one base distant, so this may be a read error. V gene TRBV6-6 combines with J gene TRBJ2-6; 7 nucleotides line up with TRBD1. This CDR3 has 15 residues. Losses at the gene ends were 9 bases for V and 0 bases for J; bases not matched to a gene: 5. Germline loops: CDR1 MNHNY, CDR2 SVGAGI (reference sequence). The CDR3 DNA reads TGTGCCAGAAGGGGGACAGACTCTGGGGCCAACGTCCTGACTTTC. Translating gives CARRGTDSGANVLTF.

With regard to this clonotype: This may arise from a read error, as a much more abundant clone is one base away. The rearrangement uses TRBV12-3 or TRBV12-4 and TRBJ1-5; D gene uncertain. V was trimmed by 4 bases and J by 1 base, leaving 2 bases between them. This CDR3 region has 12 residues. The DNA for the CDR3 is TGTGCCAGCAGTTGGAGCAATCAGCCCCAGCATTTT. Encoded protein: CASSWSNQPQHF.

This clonotype was observed a few times. The chain employs TRBV6-5 and TRBJ2-3; D is perhaps TRBD2 (5 bases). CDR3 length: 13 amino acids. Per germline, CDR1 MNHEY and CDR2 SVGAGI. Deletions cut 6 bases from V and 1 base from J, with 8 bases between. CDR3 in amino acids: CASRVSGTDTQYF. CDR3 DNA: TGTGCCAGCAGAGTTAGCGGCACAGATACGCAGTATTTT.

This chain connects TRBV12-3 or TRBV12-4 to TRBJ1-5; the D is unclear. There are 12 residues in the CDR3. Deletions cut 7 bases from V and 6 bases from J, with 10 bases between. The CDR3 nucleotides read TGTGCCAGCACTTCTGAACCTCAGCCCCAGCATTTT. Protein: CASTSEPQPQHF.

This clonotype was observed a few times. The chain joins TRBV12-3 or TRBV12-4 to TRBJ1-5; 7 nucleotides agree with TRBD1. This CDR3 is 13 amino acids long. The V gene end was trimmed by 8 bases and the J gene end by 7 bases; junction bases not matched to a gene: 8. CDR3 in DNA: TGTGCCAGCGCACTAACAGGGGCCCAGCCCCAGCATTTT. This codes for CASALTGAQPQHF.

There are many counts of this clonotype. The chain employs TRBV18 and TRBJ2-5; weak D call: TRBD2 (6 bases). Germline loops: CDR1 KGHSH, CDR2 LQKENI. The length of the CDR3 is 14 residues. V was shortened by 2 bases and J by 0 bases, with 7 bases between the two germline ends. CDR3 nucleotide sequence: TGTGCCAGCTCACCAGCGGGGAACCAAGAGACCCAGTACTTC. Translation gives CASSPAGNQETQYF.

This clonotype came up a few times. The J gene is TRBJ2-3, the V gene TRBV7-3; D is ambiguous. The V end was cut by 5 bases, the J end by 2 bases, with 11 bases between. Germline V CDR1 and CDR2: SGHTA, FQGTGA. The CDR3 extends over 14 amino acids. The CDR3: CASSPDLNTDTQYF. The DNA of the CDR3 is TGTGCCAGCAGCCCCGACTTAAACACAGATACGCAGTATTTT.

This clonotype was counted between two and nine times. This chain links TRBV19 with TRBJ1-1; D remains unclear. The length of the CDR3 is 14 residues. CDR1 is LNHDA and CDR2 is SQIVND in the germline V gene (reference sequence). Trimming took off 2 bases at V and 1 base at J, with 8 bases between the two ends. CDR3 protein: CASSILAKNTEAFF. In DNA form, the CDR3 reads TGTGCCAGTAGTATATTAGCCAAGAACACTGAAGCTTTCTTT.

The chain joins TRBV21-1 to TRBJ2-5; the listed D gene, TRBD2, was not tested against the DNA. TRBV21-1 is described as a pseudogene. CDR3 length equals 16 residues. DNA of the CDR3: TGTGCCAGCAGCAAAGTAGGGACTAGCGGGAAAGAGACCCAGTACTTC. It is translated as CASSKVGTSGKETQYF.

This rearrangement joins TRBV5-1 to TRBJ2-2, with D unresolved. The length of the CDR3 is 14 residues. Germline V gene data show CDR1 as SGHRS and CDR2 as YFSETQ. V gave up 6 bases and J gave up 0 bases, with 9 bases separating them. The CDR3 sequence is CASTFHTNTGELFF. Here the CDR3 DNA reads TGCGCCAGCACATTCCACACGAACACCGGGGAGCTGTTTTTT. Full variable domain (outside the CDR3, taken from reference TRBV5-1 and TRBJ2-2): KAGVTQTPRYLIKTRGQQVTLSCSPISGHRSVSWYQQTPGQGLQFLFEYFSETQRNKGNFPGRFSGRQFSNSRSEMNVSTLELGDSALYLCASTFHTNTGELFFGEGSRLTVL.

The gene calls are TRBV20-1 and TRBJ2-3, with TRBD2 identical over 9 bases. Germline-derived CDR1 and CDR2 are DFQATT and SNEGSKA (reference sequence). The ends lost 3 bases at V and 4 bases at J; junction bases unmatched: 5. The CDR3 is 14 residues long. CDR3 bases: TGCAGTGCTAGTGATGCGGGGGGGCCAGATACGCAGTATTTT. It yields the protein CSASDAGGPDTQYF.

The V and J genes are TRBV3-1 and TRBJ2-3; D not resolved. CDR3 size: 13 residues. Germline V lookup: CDR1 LGHDT, CDR2 YNNKEL (reference sequence). V lost 4 bases and J 7 bases, leaving 12 bases between the germline ends. CDR3 sequence (DNA): TGTGCCAGCAGCCCAACGGACGTGAATACGCAGTATTTT. It translates to CASSPTDVNTQYF.

This clonotype appeared many times. The chain joins TRBV5-5 to TRBJ1-4, with no clear D. The ends were cut back, 4 bases at V and 3 bases at J, with 10 bases in the middle. The CDR3 consists of 14 residues. The germline gives CDR1 SGHKS, CDR2 YYEKEE (reference sequence). For the CDR3, the DNA is TGTGCCAGCAGCCTGACCGTAGCTAATGAAAAACTGTTTTTT. Translation: CASSLTVANEKLFF.

This clonotype was found many times. This chain links TRBV11-2 with TRBJ2-3; 7 nucleotides align to TRBD1. The CDR3 is made up of 12 amino acids. Germline loops: CDR1 SGHAT, CDR2 FQNNGV. The J segment lost 6 bases and the V segment lost 5 bases, leaving 2 bases of the junction unmatched. The CDR3 DNA follows: TGTGCCAGCAGCCCACAGGGGGATACGCAGTATTTT. This encodes CASSPQGDTQYF.

This clonotype was detected many times. The V and J genes are TRBV7-2 and TRBJ2-2; perhaps D is TRBD1 or TRBD2 (5 bases each). The length of the CDR3 is 15 residues. V was pared by 4 bases and J by 5 bases, with 14 bases between. Germline V gene sequence: CDR1 SGHTA, CDR2 FQGNSA. This chain's CDR3 is CASSSPRQRTGELFF. The CDR3 region has the DNA TGTGCCAGCAGCTCCCCCCGACAGCGGACCGGGGAGCTGTTTTTT.

A few counts support this clonotype. The rearrangement joins TRBV20-1 to TRBJ2-5, with D hard to call. The CDR3 sequence is 13 residues long. Between the trimmed V and J ends, which lost 0 bases and 2 bases, there was a span of 7 bases. Germline V CDR1 and CDR2: DFQATT, SNEGSKA (reference sequence). The CDR3 region has the DNA TGCAGTGCTAGAGAGGTACCGCAAGAGACCCAGTACTTC. Translation gives CSAREVPQETQYF.

The CDR3, as DNA: TGTGCCAGCAGCTCACAGGAAAATCAGCCCCAGCATTTT. This gives the protein CASSSQENQPQHF. The rearrangement links TRBV7-6 to TRBJ1-5; maybe TRBD1 (5 bases). Trimming pared 4 bases from V and 4 bases from J, leaving 8 bases between. In germline, CDR1 is SGHVS, CDR2 FNYEAQ. The CDR3 covers 13 residues.